These 5 T cell receptor beta chains were all obtained from the same sample, sequenced in a study of shared clonotypes between healthy human individuals. Assay: immunoSEQ multiplex PCR; the TCRdb copy retains only in-frame clones and omits some. The sample consists of approximately 2.1 million clones, just over 90% of them appearing once. Sample: naive CD4+ T cells from PBMCs. Documented subset: CD45RA+ positively selected. The receptors come from a man aged 18-30 years in good health. Some clones in this sample may be carry-over from other donors' samples.

Regarding this clone: Mismatch with germline at one junction end may stem from a read error. This rearrangement joins TRBV5-6 to TRBJ1-2; possible D gene TRBD1, 6 bases. The CDR3 is 15 amino acids. The V gene's germline CDR1 is SGHDT and CDR2 YYEEEE. CDR3 bases: TGTGCCAGCAGGTTGGGACAACTCCGGGAGTATGGCTACACCTTC. Protein: CASRLGQLREYGYTF.

The chain uses TRBV30 and TRBJ2-7; D is perhaps TRBD2 (8 bases). Per the germline V gene, CDR1 is GTSNPN and CDR2 is SVGIG (reference sequence). This CDR3 is built from 15 residues. Trimming pared 0 bases from V and 7 bases from J, leaving 19 bases between. The CDR3 here is CAWSVQGLGGREQYF. In DNA, the CDR3 is TGTGCCTGGAGTGTACAGGGACTAGGGGGCCGGGAGCAGTACTTC.

This clone has a handful of counts. The sample holds other DNA sequences that translate to the same CDR3. The chain employs TRBV15 and TRBJ1-5, with D perhaps matching TRBD1 (5 bases). Germline CDR1 LNHNV, CDR2 YYDKDF (reference sequence). Trimming cost V 0 bases and J 7 bases, with 10 bases left between them. The CDR3 has 14 amino acids. The chain's CDR3 is CATSREGGNQPQHF. As DNA, the CDR3 is TGTGCCACCAGCAGAGAGGGGGGTAACCAGCCCCAGCATTTT.

Only one count was recorded for this clone. The genes are TRBV30 and TRBJ2-7; no reliable D call. This CDR3 region has 12 residues. The V gene lost 3 bases and the J gene lost 4 bases, with 10 bases spanning the gap. Germline V gives CDR1 GTSNPN, CDR2 SVGIG (reference sequence). For the CDR3, the DNA is TGTGCCTGGAGAGGCGGAAAATACGAGCAGTACTTC. Its protein product is CAWRGGKYEQYF. Full variable domain (rest looked up from reference TRBV30 and TRBJ2-7): SQTIHQWPATLVQPVGSPLSLECTVEGTSNPNLYWYRQAAGRGLQLLFYSVGIGQISSEVPQNLSASRPQDRQFILSSKKLLLSDSGFYLCAWRGGKYEQYFGPGTRLTVT.

The chain employs TRBV4-3 and TRBJ2-1; possibly TRBD1 for D (6 bases). CDR1 and CDR2 (germline): LGHNA, YSLEER. The CDR3 length is 13 residues. Trimming cost V 3 bases and J 8 bases, with 11 bases left between them. CDR3 sequence reads: CASSQSKGDEQFF. Written as DNA, the CDR3 is TGCGCCAGCAGCCAGTCTAAGGGGGATGAGCAGTTCTTC.